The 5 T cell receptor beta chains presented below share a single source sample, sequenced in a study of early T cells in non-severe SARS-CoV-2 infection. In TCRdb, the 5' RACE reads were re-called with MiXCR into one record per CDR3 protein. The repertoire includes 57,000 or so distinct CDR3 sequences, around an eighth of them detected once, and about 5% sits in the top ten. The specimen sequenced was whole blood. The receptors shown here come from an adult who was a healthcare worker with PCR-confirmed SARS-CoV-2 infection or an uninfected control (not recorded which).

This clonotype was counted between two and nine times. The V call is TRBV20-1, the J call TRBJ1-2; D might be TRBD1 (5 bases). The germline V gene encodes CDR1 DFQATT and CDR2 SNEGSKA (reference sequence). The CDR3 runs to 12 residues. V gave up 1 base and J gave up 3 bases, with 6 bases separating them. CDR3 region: CSARVGDYGYTF. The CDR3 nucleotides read TGCAGTGCTAGAGTAGGGGACTATGGCTACACCTTC.

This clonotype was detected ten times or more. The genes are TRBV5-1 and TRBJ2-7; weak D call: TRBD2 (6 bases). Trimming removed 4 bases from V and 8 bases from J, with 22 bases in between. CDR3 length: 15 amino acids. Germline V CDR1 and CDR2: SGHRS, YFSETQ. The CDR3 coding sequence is TGCGCCAGCAGCGTATCCGGGGACTCGTCCGAAAAGCAGTACTTC. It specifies CASSVSGDSSEKQYF.

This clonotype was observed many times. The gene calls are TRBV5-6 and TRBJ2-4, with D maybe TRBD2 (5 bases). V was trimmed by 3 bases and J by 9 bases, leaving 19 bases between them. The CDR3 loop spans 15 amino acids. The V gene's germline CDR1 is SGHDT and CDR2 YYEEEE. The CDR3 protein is CASSSLSGLRSIQYF. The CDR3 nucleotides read TGTGCCAGCAGCTCCTTGAGCGGATTGAGGAGCATTCAGTACTTC.

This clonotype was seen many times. CDR3 residues: CASSESGSKNIQYF. The CDR3 nucleotides are TGTGCCAGCAGTGAAAGTGGGTCCAAAAACATTCAGTACTTC. V gene TRBV12-3 or TRBV12-4 combines with J gene TRBJ2-4, with D unresolved. CDR3 length: 14 residues. Trimming removed 5 bases from V and 2 bases from J, with 10 bases in between.

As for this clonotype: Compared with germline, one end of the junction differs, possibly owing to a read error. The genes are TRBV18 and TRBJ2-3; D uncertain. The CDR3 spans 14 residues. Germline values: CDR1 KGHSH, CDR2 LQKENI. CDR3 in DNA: TGTGTCAGCTCACCACCTCCAGTCACAGATACGCAGTATTTT. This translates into CVSSPPPVTDTQYF.